This T cell receptor (beta chain) stems from a study of cytomegalovirus exposure and HLA in healthy donors. Primers for the PCR totalled 60 Vbeta and 13 Jbeta. Only in-frame clones appear in the TCRdb table, and some are missing; sequencing was by immunoSEQ multiplex PCR. The repertoire holds roughly 43,000 clones, with roughly 60% as singletons. Material for sequencing was PBMCs. The TCR originated in a human donor in good health.

In nucleotides, the CDR3 is TGTGCCAGCAGGGACTTAGGGGGCTATGGCTACACCTTC. Translated: CASRDLGGYGYTF. This sequence joins TRBV6-5 and TRBJ1-2; D perhaps matches TRBD1 (6 bases). Looked up from germline, CDR1 is MNHEY and CDR2 is SVGAGI. Trimming stripped 6 bases from V and 4 bases from J, with 12 bases between. CDR3 length: 13 amino acids.